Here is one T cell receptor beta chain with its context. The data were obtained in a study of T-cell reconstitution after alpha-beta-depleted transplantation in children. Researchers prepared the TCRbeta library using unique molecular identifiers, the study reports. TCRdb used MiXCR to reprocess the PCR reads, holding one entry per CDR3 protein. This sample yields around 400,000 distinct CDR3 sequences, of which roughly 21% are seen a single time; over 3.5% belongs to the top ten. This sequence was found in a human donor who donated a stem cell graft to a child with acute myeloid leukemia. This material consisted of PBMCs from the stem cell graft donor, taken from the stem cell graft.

The CDR3 bases are TGTGCCAGCAGCTCCAGGGGGAGGGACCCCTACGAGCAGTACTTC. It codes for CASSSRGRDPYEQYF. This chain joins TRBV7-9 and TRBJ2-7; D may match TRBD1 or TRBD2 (7 bases each). V lost 4 bases, J lost 2 bases, and 15 bases lay in between. CDR1 and CDR2 (germline): SEHNR, FQNEAQ (reference sequence). The CDR3 is 15 amino acids.